A single sample gave rise to the 17 T cell receptor beta chains below, sequenced in a study of shared clonotypes between healthy human individuals. Method: immunoSEQ multiplex PCR; TCRdb's copy keeps in-frame clones and lacks some. There are 450,000 to 500,000 clones in the sample; approximately 80% occur only once, and 13% lies in the top ten. The sequenced sample consisted of PBMCs. The receptors originated from a woman aged 40 to 50 in good health. Some clones in this sample may be carry-over from other donors' samples.

In its sample, this clone was seen once. Other DNA sequences in this specimen translate into the identical CDR3. This sequence joins TRBV5-1 and TRBJ2-1, with no clear D. In germline, CDR1 is SGHRS, CDR2 YFSETQ. The CDR3 is made up of 13 amino acids. Trimming pared 0 bases from V and 4 bases from J, leaving 5 bases between. The CDR3 DNA is TGCGCCAGCAGCTTGGGTCTTTACAATGAGCAGTTCTTC. Its protein is CASSLGLYNEQFF.

This chain links TRBV7-2 with TRBJ2-1, with 7 bases matching TRBD2. This CDR3 contains 15 residues. V gave up 5 bases and J gave up 3 bases; unmatched junction bases: 7. Germline CDR1 and CDR2: SGHTA and FQGNSA. The CDR3 region is CASSPLADYYNEQFF. Written as DNA, the CDR3 is TGTGCCAGCAGCCCTCTAGCGGACTACTACAATGAGCAGTTCTTC.

The rearrangement joins TRBV5-1 to TRBJ2-1; a weak D match, TRBD1 (5 bases). The V gene lost 0 bases and the J gene lost 5 bases, with 9 bases spanning the gap. Germline V lookup: CDR1 SGHRS, CDR2 YFSETQ. The CDR3 runs 14 residues. The CDR3 sequence is CASSLVTDDNEQFF. Here the CDR3 DNA reads TGCGCCAGCAGCTTGGTGACAGATGACAATGAGCAGTTCTTC.

CDR3 sequence: CASSPGTGAETQYF. The CDR3 DNA reads TGTGCCAGCTCACCCGGGACAGGGGCAGAGACCCAGTACTTC. The rearrangement joins TRBV18 to TRBJ2-7; 10 positions agree with TRBD1. The DNA end favors TRBJ2-5, so the J call may be wrong. CDR1 and CDR2 (germline): KGHSH, LQKENI. CDR3 length: 14 residues.

The chain recombines TRBV9 with TRBJ2-3, with D perhaps matching TRBD2 (5 bases). Trimming cost V 4 bases and J 5 bases, with 11 bases left between them. The germline CDR1 and CDR2 sequences are SGDLS and YYNGEE. CDR3 length: 13 residues. The CDR3 coding sequence is TGTGCCAGCAGCAGGGAGTGGGGAGATACGCAGTATTTT. Its protein product is CASSREWGDTQYF. Complete variable domain (other parts from reference TRBV9 and TRBJ2-3): DSGVTQTPKHLITATGQRVTLRCSPRSGDLSVYWYQQSLDQGLQFLIQYYNGEERAKGNILERFSAQQFPDLHSELNLSSLELGDSALYFCASSREWGDTQYFGPGTRLTVL.

The chain uses TRBV7-3 and TRBJ1-1; no definite D call. Germline lookup yields CDR1 SGHTA and CDR2 FQGTGA. Trimming took off 5 bases at V and 5 bases at J, with 12 bases between the two ends. The CDR3 totals 13 residues. In DNA form, the CDR3 reads TGTGCCAGCAGCCTCCATTTCGGTACTGAAGCTTTCTTT. It codes for CASSLHFGTEAFF.

About this clone: Additional DNA sequences in this sample encode the identical CDR3. The genes are TRBV5-1 and TRBJ2-5; no reliable D call. Trimming stripped 1 base from V and 2 bases from J, with 9 bases between. The CDR3 consists of 14 residues. Germline CDR1 is SGHRS and CDR2 is YFSETQ. DNA for the CDR3: TGCGCCAGCAGCTTGTCCAGTCCTCAAGAGACCCAGTACTTC. Its translation is CASSLSSPQETQYF.

Worth noting for this clone: This sequence is one base from a far larger clone and is likely a read error. The V call is TRBV7-9, the J call TRBJ2-1; 7 bases agree with TRBD2. The germline V gene encodes CDR1 SEHNR and CDR2 FQNEAQ (reference sequence). The CDR3 is made up of 13 amino acids. The CDR3 reads CASSLPLITRGVF. The CDR3 region has the DNA TGTGCCAGCAGCCTCCCGCTGATCACACGGGGGGTCTTC.

The chain links TRBV5-1 to TRBJ1-6; D unclear. Germline CDR1 and CDR2: SGHRS and YFSETQ. The CDR3 runs 13 residues. Trimming pared 0 bases from V and 7 bases from J, leaving 5 bases between. The CDR3 DNA reads TGCGCCAGCAGCTTGGCGGAAAATTCACCCCTCCACTTT. Protein sequence: CASSLAENSPLHF.

As to this clone: Being one base from a much bigger clone, this may be a read error. This chain joins TRBV6-1 and TRBJ2-1; 7 bases fit TRBD1. The V segment lost 1 base and the J segment 6 bases; nucleotides outside the gene matches: 3. Germline V gene sequence: CDR1 MNHNS, CDR2 SASEGT. This CDR3 has 14 amino acids. This CDR3 is CASSEGAGGNEQFF. The CDR3 nucleotides are TGTGCCAGCAGTGAAGGGGCAGGGGGCAATGAGCAGTTCTTC.

This chain links TRBV29-1 with TRBJ1-6, with D unresolved. CDR1 and CDR2 from the germline V gene are SQVTM and ANQGSEA. V was clipped by 7 bases and J by 0 bases, with 7 bases between them. CDR3 length equals 13 residues. CDR3 protein: CSARSSYNSPLHF. The CDR3 DNA follows: TGCAGCGCCCGGAGCTCCTATAATTCACCCCTCCACTTT.

The DNA of the CDR3 is TGTGCCAGAAGCTTGGCCAAGGCTAGCGGGTCTAGAACCACCTACGAGCAGTACTTC. This sequence encodes CARSLAKASGSRTTYEQYF. The chain recombines TRBV5-3 with TRBJ2-7, with 8 bases that match TRBD2. TRBV5-3 carries the ORF label, with uncertain function. Trimming cost V 0 bases and J 2 bases; bases outside gene matches: 16. The CDR3 sequence is 19 residues long.

This clone showed up just a few times. This CDR3 is CASTPVLAGGTEQFF. DNA of the CDR3: TGCGCCAGCACCCCGGTACTAGCGGGAGGGACTGAGCAGTTCTTC. The chain combines TRBV5-1 with TRBJ2-1; 13 bases line up with TRBD2. The germline V gene has CDR1 SGHRS and CDR2 YFSETQ. The CDR3 length is 15 residues. The ends lost 6 bases at V and 9 bases at J; junction bases unmatched: 9.

In its sample, this clone was seen a few times. A read error may account for a junction end that differs from germline. V and J are TRBV7-7 and TRBJ2-7; D may correspond to TRBD1 or TRBD2 (5 bases each). CDR1 and CDR2 from the germline V gene are SSHAT and FNYEAQ (reference sequence). CDR3 length equals 15 residues. The CDR3 DNA is TGTGCTAGCAGCTTACAGGTGGGAGAACACTACGAGCAGTACTTC. Protein product: CASSLQVGEHYEQYF.

This clone was counted only a few times. The chain joins TRBV7-2 to TRBJ1-1; D gene uncertain. Trimming removed 5 bases from V and 0 bases from J, with 7 bases in between. This CDR3 has 13 residues. Germline V CDR1 and CDR2: SGHTA, FQGNSA. The DNA for the CDR3 is TGTGCCAGCAGCCCTGGACTGAACACTGAAGCTTTCTTT. Encoded protein: CASSPGLNTEAFF.

The CDR3 sequence is CASSEFWGSYNEQFF. CDR3 nucleotides: TGTGCCAGCAGTGAATTTTGGGGCAGTTACAATGAGCAGTTCTTC. The rearrangement joins TRBV6-1 to TRBJ2-1; possibly TRBD1 for D (5 bases). Per the germline V gene, CDR1 is MNHNS and CDR2 is SASEGT. The CDR3 covers 15 residues. Trimming cost V 2 bases and J 4 bases, with 12 bases left between them.

In this sample, this clone turned up once. The DNA of the CDR3 is TGTGCCAGCAGTGACGAGACAGATACGCAGTATTTT. Protein sequence: CASSDETDTQYF. The V and J genes are TRBV6-4 and TRBJ2-3; no definite D call. This CDR3 is 12 amino acids long. Germline V gene sequence: CDR1 MRHNA, CDR2 SNTAGT. With 2 bases removed from V and 3 bases from J, the gap between germline ends came to 3 bases.